Following are 3 T cell receptor beta chains from one sample sequenced in a study of response to subunit inactivated influenza vaccine. TCRdb fed the RT-PCR reads into MiXCR, producing one record per CDR3 protein. The profile shows about 540,000 distinct CDR3 sequences, 20% to 25% of them singletons. These data also formed part of another study, on T cells expressing NK-cell markers. Per that study: 5'RACE template switching built TCR beta cDNA with unique molecular identifiers.

The sample consisted of CD4+ T cells sorted from PBMCs, taken about 11 days after vaccination. These receptors came from a man aged 45-60 years who received an inactivated influenza vaccine.

Turning to this clonotype: A read error may explain this, as a much larger clone is one base away. The rearrangement uses TRBV6-2 or TRBV6-3 and TRBJ2-7; 9 bases match TRBD1. The CDR3 has 14 amino acids. J gave up 2 bases and V 6 bases, and 5 bases lay outside the gene matches. CDR1 is MNHEY and CDR2 is SVGEGT in the germline V gene. CDR3 sequence (DNA): TGTGCCAGCAGACCCGGGACAGGGACCTACGAGCAGTACTTC. Translated: CASRPGTGTYEQYF.

The sample holds a few counts of this clonotype. This rearrangement joins TRBV7-2 to TRBJ1-2, with D unresolved. The CDR3 is made up of 15 amino acids. V was pared by 2 bases and J by 0 bases, with 10 bases between. The germline gives CDR1 SGHTA, CDR2 FQGNSA. The CDR3 coding sequence is TGTGCCAGCAGCTTAAAGGCAGATACTAACTATGGCTACACCTTC. This gives the protein CASSLKADTNYGYTF.

In this sample, this clonotype turned up a few times. J is TRBJ2-1 and V is TRBV7-8, with 10 positions matching TRBD1. Germline trimming cut 4 bases from V and 5 bases from J; bases unmatched to any gene: 5. From germline, CDR1 is SGHVS and CDR2 FQNEAQ. The CDR3 spans 15 residues. CDR3 in amino acids: CASSYPGQGNNEQFF. The DNA for the CDR3 is TGTGCCAGCAGCTATCCGGGACAGGGGAACAATGAGCAGTTCTTC.